Each of the 21 T cell receptor beta chains below was sequenced from the same sample in a study of blood T cell repertoires in COVID-19. The method was immunoSEQ multiplex PCR; TCRdb's version includes in-frame clones alone and lacks a portion of them. The table records around 70,000 clones, around 86% of them present only once. Sequenced: peripheral blood. These receptors were collected from a woman under 30 with acute or convalescent COVID-19.

The V and J genes are TRBV6-5 and TRBJ1-1; no clear D. V shed 4 bases and J shed 1 base, with 16 bases lying between them. The CDR3 totals 16 residues. Germline CDR1 is MNHEY and CDR2 is SVGAGI. As DNA, the CDR3 is TGTGCCAGCAGTTCTCTCGCGGAGCAGAAGAACACTGAAGCTTTCTTT. Residues: CASSSLAEQKNTEAFF.

J is TRBJ1-5 and V is TRBV6-1; 7 nucleotides align to TRBD1. V trimming: 2 bases; J trimming: 3 bases; junction bases outside the gene matches: 7. Germline-derived CDR1 and CDR2 are MNHNS and SASEGT. The CDR3 consists of 16 residues. The CDR3 DNA reads TGTGCCAGCAGTGAATTGCGGGACAGCCTCAATCAGCCCCAGCATTTT. This gives the protein CASSELRDSLNQPQHF.

This clone was seen just once. This chain uses TRBV28 with TRBJ2-7; 9 bases map to TRBD1. This CDR3 is built from 16 residues. Trimming removed 2 bases from V and 6 bases from J; junction bases left unmatched: 11. Per germline, CDR1 MDHEN and CDR2 SYDVKM. CDR3: CASSLPGTGRKPEQYF. In DNA, the CDR3 is TGTGCCAGCAGTTTACCGGGGACAGGGAGGAAGCCCGAGCAGTACTTC.

V gene TRBV6-6 combines with J gene TRBJ1-1; D unclear. The CDR3 runs to 14 residues. Germline lookup yields CDR1 MNHNY and CDR2 SVGAGI (reference sequence). Trimming removed 0 bases at V and 1 base at J, with 6 bases between. The CDR3 protein is CASSYSAGNTEAFF. In nucleotides, the CDR3 is TGTGCCAGCAGTTACTCAGCAGGGAACACTGAAGCTTTCTTT.

The chain links TRBV2 to TRBJ2-3, with 13 positions matching TRBD2. CDR3 length: 15 residues. V dropped 6 bases and J dropped 3; count of bases not matched to a gene: 3. Germline V gene lookup returns CDR1 SNHLY and CDR2 FYNNEI. Here the CDR3 reads CASRTGLAGTDTQYF. CDR3 nucleotide sequence: TGTGCCAGCAGGACGGGACTAGCGGGGACAGATACGCAGTATTTT.

V and J are TRBV14 and TRBJ1-4, with D unresolved. The CDR3 spans 15 residues. The ends were cut back, 1 base at V and 4 bases at J, with 10 bases in the middle. CDR1 is SGHDN and CDR2 is FVKESK in the germline V gene. The CDR3 DNA is TGTGCCAGCAGCCAAGCCGGGAGTAGTAATGAAAAACTGTTTTTT. Protein sequence: CASSQAGSSNEKLFF.

V is TRBV6-1 and J is TRBJ1-5; D remains unclear. The germline gives CDR1 MNHNS, CDR2 SASEGT. CDR3 length: 15 amino acids. Trimming removed 3 bases from V and 1 base from J, with 10 bases in between. The CDR3 sequence is CASSERKSSNQPQHF. Here the CDR3 DNA reads TGTGCCAGCAGTGAGAGGAAATCGAGCAATCAGCCCCAGCATTTT.

The V and J genes are TRBV30 and TRBJ1-2, with D perhaps matching TRBD1 (6 bases). CDR1 is GTSNPN and CDR2 is SVGIG in the germline V gene (reference sequence). V lost 6 bases, J lost 8 bases, and 16 bases lay in between. The CDR3 consists of 12 residues. CDR3 region: CACQQGFGGYTF. CDR3 nucleotide sequence: TGTGCCTGTCAACAGGGCTTCGGGGGCTACACCTTC.

J is TRBJ1-1 and V is TRBV5-1; D is unresolved. Germline loops: CDR1 SGHRS, CDR2 YFSETQ. V shed 6 bases and J shed 1 base, with 10 bases lying between them. The CDR3 contains 13 residues. The CDR3 here is CASNDNKNTEAFF. CDR3 in DNA: TGCGCCAGCAACGACAATAAGAACACTGAAGCTTTCTTT.

The V call is TRBV4-1, the J call TRBJ1-4; no definite D call. CDR1 is MGHRA and CDR2 is YSYEKL in the germline V gene. Between the trimmed V and J ends, which lost 0 bases and 3 bases, there was a span of 8 bases. The CDR3 runs to 15 residues. The CDR3, as DNA: TGCGCCAGCAGCCAAGATCAACAGCCTAATGAAAAACTGTTTTTT. This codes for CASSQDQQPNEKLFF.

The rearrangement joins TRBV6-9 to TRBJ1-1; TRBD1 matches 8 bases. Germline-derived CDR1 and CDR2 are MNHGY and SVAAGI. There are 14 residues in the CDR3. J was trimmed by 4 bases and V by 5 bases; bases with no gene match: 6. The CDR3 here is CASSPGGVITEAFF. For the CDR3, the DNA is TGTGCCAGCAGTCCAGGGGGCGTGATCACTGAAGCTTTCTTT.

This rearrangement joins TRBV13 to TRBJ1-2; the match to TRBD1 covers 8 bases. Trimming at V came to 5 bases and at J to 0 bases, leaving 5 bases not matched to a gene. Germline assignment: CDR1 PRHDT and CDR2 FYEKMQ (reference sequence). This CDR3 contains 15 residues. The CDR3 protein is CASSQRGQANYGYTF. The CDR3 nucleotides are TGTGCCAGCAGCCAACGGGGACAGGCTAACTATGGCTACACCTTC.

V is TRBV10-1 and J is TRBJ1-1; tentative D call: TRBD1 (6 bases). CDR3 size: 14 residues. The germline V gene encodes CDR1 WNHNN and CDR2 SYGVQD (reference sequence). V shed 3 bases and J shed 11 bases, with 19 bases lying between them. CDR3 coding DNA: TGCGCCAGCAGTGATATTCCGGGGGGCTTGTTGGCTTTCTTT. It codes for CASSDIPGGLLAFF.

The V and J genes are TRBV3-1 (or the pseudogene TRBV3-2) and TRBJ1-6, with D maybe TRBD1 (5 bases). CDR3 length: 14 residues. Trimming stripped 6 bases from V and 4 bases from J, with 10 bases between. Germline CDR1 reads LGHDT; CDR2 reads YNNKEL (reference sequence). This CDR3 reads CASSQGYYNSPLHF. Here the CDR3 DNA reads TGTGCCAGCAGTCAGGGTTATTATAATTCACCCCTCCACTTT.

V and J are TRBV5-6 and TRBJ2-2; D perhaps matches TRBD1 (5 bases). CDR1 SGHDT and CDR2 YYEEEE come from the germline V gene. The CDR3 totals 15 residues. Trimming removed 0 bases at V and 5 bases at J, with 11 bases between. The DNA for the CDR3 is TGTGCCAGCAGCTTGGGACCCCAGGGTACCGGGGAGCTGTTTTTT. It yields the protein CASSLGPQGTGELFF.

This clone has just one count. The chain combines TRBV6-1 with TRBJ2-3; tentative D call: TRBD1 (5 bases). CDR1 MNHNS and CDR2 SASEGT come from the germline V gene. The CDR3 length is 14 residues. V was clipped by 1 base and J by 6 bases, with 11 bases between them. The CDR3 sequence: CASSEVGLWDTQYF. The CDR3 nucleotides are TGTGCCAGCAGTGAAGTGGGGCTCTGGGATACGCAGTATTTT.

The chain recombines TRBV5-4 with TRBJ1-2; D perhaps matches TRBD1 (6 bases). Germline CDR1 SGHNT, CDR2 YYREEE (reference sequence). There are 15 residues in the CDR3. Trimming pared 0 bases from V and 5 bases from J, leaving 14 bases between. In nucleotides, the CDR3 is TGTGCCAGCAGCTTGGAAGATACAGGGCTTTATGGCTACACCTTC. It translates to CASSLEDTGLYGYTF.

This chain links TRBV9 with TRBJ2-1; TRBD2 matches 10 bases. Germline V gives CDR1 SGDLS, CDR2 YYNGEE. This CDR3 has 16 amino acids. V dropped 1 base and J dropped 0; count of bases not matched to a gene: 1. The CDR3: CASSVIAGGSYNEQFF. The CDR3 DNA sequence: TGTGCCAGCAGCGTAATAGCGGGGGGCTCCTACAATGAGCAGTTCTTC.

The V gene is TRBV6-5, the J gene TRBJ2-7, with 8 bases aligning to TRBD2. The CDR3 has 11 residues. Per germline, CDR1 MNHEY and CDR2 SVGAGI. With V trimmed by 6 bases and J by 7 bases, 2 bases remained unmatched. The CDR3 DNA reads TGTGCCAGCAGCCAGCGGGGGGAGCAGTACTTC. Residues: CASSQRGEQYF.

The chain carries TRBV5-1 and TRBJ2-1; D is unresolved. In germline, CDR1 is SGHRS, CDR2 YFSETQ. Trimming removed 2 bases from V and 9 bases from J, with 12 bases in between. There are 13 residues in the CDR3. The CDR3 here is CASSFEDRVEQFF. CDR3 coding DNA: TGCGCCAGCAGCTTTGAGGATCGAGTTGAGCAGTTCTTC. The full variable domain, with the rest looked up from reference TRBV5-1 and TRBJ2-1, is KAGVTQTPRYLIKTRGQQVTLSCSPISGHRSVSWYQQTPGQGLQFLFEYFSETQRNKGNFPGRFSGRQFSNSRSEMNVSTLELGDSALYLCASSFEDRVEQFFGPGTRLTVL.

This chain connects TRBV10-3 to TRBJ2-3; 7 bases are a match to TRBD1. This CDR3 has 18 residues. CDR1 ENHRY and CDR2 SYGVKD come from the germline V gene. Unmatched junction bases numbered 9, after V lost 0 bases and J lost 0 bases. CDR3 region: CAISESRTGQISTDTQYF. The CDR3, as DNA: TGTGCCATCAGTGAGTCCCGGACAGGACAAATTAGCACAGATACGCAGTATTTT.